This T cell receptor beta chain was captured in a study of cytomegalovirus exposure and HLA in healthy donors. The CDR3 runs 15 residues. The V and J ends lost 5 bases and 4 bases respectively, with 12 bases between them. Germline assignment: CDR1 LNHDA and CDR2 SQIVND (reference sequence). 13 Jbeta primers and 60 Vbeta primers were used for the PCR. Assay: immunoSEQ multiplex PCR; the TCRdb copy retains only in-frame clones and omits some. This repertoire comprises about 130,000 clones; its ten largest clones make up roughly 2%. The rearrangement uses TRBV19 and TRBJ1-6; D is uncertain. The sequence came from a woman aged 55-70 years in good health and CMV-seronegative. Sequencing used PBMCs. Here the CDR3 reads CASSYTSQYNSPLHF. The CDR3 DNA sequence: TGTGCCAGTAGTTACACCTCCCAATATAATTCACCCCTCCACTTT.